The 24 T cell receptor beta chains given below trace back to one sample, sequenced in a study of T cell repertoires in cytomegalovirus infection. TCRdb reprocessed the reads with MiXCR, giving one entry per CDR3 protein. This sample has fewer than 700,000 distinct CDR3 sequences, with about 24% found just once. Sequencing was done on a sample of CD8+ T cells from PBMCs. The receptors stem from a human donor in good health (CMV status not recorded). Some clones in this sample may be carry-over from other donors' samples.

This clonotype was seen only a few times. The chain carries TRBV28 and TRBJ2-1; D ambiguous. Germline CDR1 reads MDHEN; CDR2 reads SYDVKM. V was cut by 5 bases and J by 7 bases, with 12 bases left in between. The CDR3 is 13 amino acids. CDR3 DNA sequence: TGTGCCAGCAGTCCGAATCCCCCAAATGAGCAGTTCTTC. This gives the protein CASSPNPPNEQFF. Full variable domain (rest looked up from reference TRBV28 and TRBJ2-1): DVKVTQSSRYLVKRTGEKVFLECVQDMDHENMFWYRQDPGLGLRLIYFSYDVKMKEKGDIPEGYSVSREKKERFSLILESASTNQTSMYLCASSPNPPNEQFFGPGTRLTVL.

There are many counts of this clonotype. The rearrangement uses TRBV6-2 or TRBV6-3 and TRBJ2-3; no clear D. Germline V gene lookup returns CDR1 MNHEY and CDR2 SVGEGT. Trimming left V 4 bases short and J 6 bases short, with 5 bases between. The CDR3 is made up of 11 amino acids. For the CDR3, the DNA is TGTGCCAGCAGTTTCCTGGATACGCAGTATTTT. Amino acids: CASSFLDTQYF.

This clonotype was seen ten or more times. The V call is TRBV7-9, the J call TRBJ2-1; no firm D call. The CDR3 is 12 residues long. The germline V and J ends were trimmed by 6 bases and 4 bases, with 7 bases remaining between them. Germline CDR1 SEHNR, CDR2 FQNEAQ (reference sequence). This CDR3 is CASRAAYNEQFF. CDR3 in DNA: TGTGCCAGCAGGGCCGCTTACAATGAGCAGTTCTTC.

Only a few counts were recorded for this clonotype. The J gene is TRBJ1-2, the V gene TRBV28, with 8 positions matching TRBD1. After removal of 7 bases from V and 8 bases from J, the junction contained 12 bases not matched to a gene. The CDR3 covers 14 residues. CDR1 and CDR2 (germline): MDHEN, SYDVKM. The CDR3 DNA sequence: TGTGCCAGCAACCGATCGGGCAGGGGGCAGGGCTACACCTTC. Protein product: CASNRSGRGQGYTF.

There are a few counts of this clonotype. The V call is TRBV7-9, the J call TRBJ1-3; D gene uncertain. The V gene's germline CDR1 is SEHNR and CDR2 FQNEAQ (reference sequence). The CDR3 totals 13 residues. V was cut by 5 bases and J by 2 bases, with 7 bases left in between. CDR3 sequence (DNA): TGTGCCAGCAGCCGAACCCCTGGAAACACCATATATTTT. Its protein is CASSRTPGNTIYF.

This clonotype was observed many times. The DNA for the CDR3 is TGTGCCAGCAGTCTGACAGGGAACAATCAGCCCCAGCATTTT. This sequence encodes CASSLTGNNQPQHF. The chain joins TRBV27 to TRBJ1-5; the match to TRBD1 covers 7 bases. Germline CDR1 MNHEY, CDR2 SMNVEV (reference sequence). The CDR3 has 14 amino acids. V lost 5 bases, J lost 3 bases, and 4 bases stayed unmatched.

The CDR3 coding sequence is TGCAGCGTTAATACAGGGTCCGGGGAGCTGTTTTTT. It is translated as CSVNTGSGELFF. The chain carries TRBV29-1 and TRBJ2-2; a possible D gene is TRBD1 (6 bases). The CDR3 spans 12 residues. V gave up 5 bases and J gave up 6 bases, with 10 bases separating them. From germline, CDR1 is SQVTM and CDR2 ANQGSEA.

This clonotype came up a few times. CDR3 sequence: CASSSRQGYSGYTF. Here the CDR3 DNA reads TGTGCCAGCAGTTCGCGACAGGGATACTCTGGCTACACCTTC. The rearrangement uses TRBV27 and TRBJ1-2; 7 bases match TRBD1. The V gene's germline CDR1 is MNHEY and CDR2 SMNVEV (reference sequence). The V gene end was trimmed by 4 bases and the J gene end by 7 bases; junction bases not matched to a gene: 9. CDR3 length equals 14 residues.

The V gene is TRBV15, the J gene TRBJ2-7, with D tentatively TRBD1 (5 bases). CDR3 length: 14 residues. Trimming left V 0 bases short and J 5 bases short, with 11 bases between. Germline V gene lookup returns CDR1 LNHNV and CDR2 YYDKDF (reference sequence). CDR3 protein: CATSRDPGWNEQYF. The CDR3 coding sequence is TGTGCCACCAGCAGAGACCCAGGGTGGAACGAGCAGTACTTC. The full variable domain, completed using reference TRBV15 and TRBJ2-7, is DAMVIQNPRYQVTQFGKPVTLSCSQTLNHNVMYWYQQKSSQAPKLLFHYYDKDFNNEADTPDNFQSRRPNTSFCFLDIRSPGLGDTAMYLCATSRDPGWNEQYFGPGTRLTVT.

This clonotype was detected ten times or more. This chain connects TRBV7-2 to TRBJ2-7; D not resolved. Looked up from germline, CDR1 is SGHTA and CDR2 is FQGNSA. V was cut by 3 bases and J by 3 bases, with 15 bases left in between. The CDR3 has 15 amino acids. For the CDR3, the DNA is TGTGCCAGCAGCTTCATAGGGATTCAAGGCTACGAGCAGTACGTC. It translates to CASSFIGIQGYEQYV.

This clonotype was seen repeatedly, ten times or more. The chain couples TRBV7-9 to TRBJ2-2, with a weak D call TRBD2 (5 bases). The V gene's germline CDR1 is SEHNR and CDR2 FQNEAQ (reference sequence). The CDR3 covers 16 residues. The ends were cut back, 11 bases at V and 4 bases at J, with 23 bases in the middle. The CDR3 DNA reads as TGTGCCCTCCGGCGAGTAGATGTTCGGGGCACCGGGGAGCTGTTTTTT. It translates to CALRRVDVRGTGELFF.

This clonotype was observed many times. The V call is TRBV12-3 or TRBV12-4, the J call TRBJ1-1, with D unresolved. This CDR3 is built from 17 residues. The V and J ends lost 5 bases and 0 bases respectively, with 19 bases between them. CDR3 residues: CASSPTPGRSMNTEAFF. The CDR3 DNA is TGTGCCAGCAGTCCGACCCCAGGACGGTCTATGAACACTGAAGCTTTCTTT.

The rearrangement links TRBV20-1 to TRBJ1-2; D might be TRBD1 (6 bases). Germline V lookup: CDR1 DFQATT, CDR2 SNEGSKA (reference sequence). The CDR3 has 14 amino acids. Between the trimmed V and J ends, which lost 0 bases and 4 bases, there was a span of 12 bases. Here the CDR3 DNA reads TGCAGTGCTAGAGATGACAGGACTCTCTATGGCTACACCTTC. This gives the protein CSARDDRTLYGYTF.

The J gene is TRBJ2-1, the V gene TRBV6-2 or TRBV6-3, with 11 bases lining up with TRBD1. The germline V gene has CDR1 MNHEY and CDR2 SVGEGT. The CDR3 extends over 15 amino acids. Trimming cost V 8 bases and J 3 bases; bases outside gene matches: 6. The CDR3 DNA reads TGTGCCAGCCTTTCGGGACAGGGGGACTACAATGAGCAGTTCTTC. It specifies CASLSGQGDYNEQFF.

This clonotype was counted only a few times. The chain couples TRBV28 to TRBJ2-2; TRBD2 matches at 11 bases. CDR3 length: 21 residues. V lost 4 bases, J lost 0 bases, and 16 bases stayed unmatched. From germline, CDR1 is MDHEN and CDR2 SYDVKM. The CDR3 loop reads CASSSPGELAGVYANTGELFF. CDR3 coding DNA: TGTGCCAGCAGTTCACCTGGGGAACTAGCGGGGGTGTACGCGAACACCGGGGAGCTGTTTTTT.

This clonotype was recorded at least ten times. The chain uses TRBV9 and TRBJ1-1, with TRBD1 as a possible D gene (5 bases). The CDR3 loop spans 19 amino acids. Germline values: CDR1 SGDLS, CDR2 YYNGEE. Trimming pared 3 bases from V and 6 bases from J, leaving 30 bases between. CDR3 region: CASSDPYWEAGSQSAEAFF. CDR3 sequence (DNA): TGTGCCAGCAGCGACCCTTACTGGGAGGCAGGGAGTCAATCCGCTGAAGCTTTCTTT.

This clonotype was counted between two and nine times. The rearrangement joins TRBV19 to TRBJ1-1, with D possibly matching TRBD1 (5 bases). Germline V lookup: CDR1 LNHDA, CDR2 SQIVND (reference sequence). The CDR3 loop spans 14 amino acids. V was pared by 5 bases and J by 1 base, with 11 bases between. CDR3 DNA: TGTGCCAGTAGTCCGACAGTGGGGAACACTGAAGCTTTCTTT. Its translation is CASSPTVGNTEAFF.

The chain uses TRBV6-2 or TRBV6-3 and TRBJ1-1, with TRBD1 as a possible D gene (5 bases). V gave up 4 bases and J gave up 11 bases, with 20 bases separating them. The CDR3 is made up of 14 amino acids. The germline V gene has CDR1 MNHEY and CDR2 SVGEGT. The CDR3 region has the DNA TGTGCCAGCAGTTCCCTCACAGGAACACTGAAGGCTTTCTTT. It translates to CASSSLTGTLKAFF.

In this sample, this clonotype turned up many times. CDR3 sequence (DNA): TGTGCCAGCAGTTTATTAGGAAACTATGGCTACACCTTC. This gives the protein CASSLLGNYGYTF. The rearrangement joins TRBV27 to TRBJ1-2; D remains ambiguous. V lost 1 base to trimming and J lost 2 bases, with 5 bases between them. Germline V gene sequence: CDR1 MNHEY, CDR2 SMNVEV (reference sequence). The CDR3 is made up of 13 amino acids.

This clonotype has more than one count but fewer than ten. The rearrangement joins TRBV25-1 to TRBJ1-5; 9 bases match TRBD1. Germline CDR1 MGHDK, CDR2 SYGVNS. CDR3 length: 16 residues. Trimming took 2 bases from V and 3 from J; bases not matched to a gene: 5. The CDR3 coding sequence is TGTGCCAGCAGTGAACCGACAGGGGGGTTCAATCAGCCCCAGCATTTT. This sequence encodes CASSEPTGGFNQPQHF.

In this sample, this clonotype turned up a few times. V and J are TRBV28 and TRBJ1-5; a weak D match, TRBD1 (5 bases). This CDR3 contains 15 residues. Germline CDR1 MDHEN, CDR2 SYDVKM. Trimming removed 1 base from V and 2 bases from J, with 9 bases in between. CDR3 amino acids: CASSLSWGGNQPQHF. In DNA, the CDR3 is TGTGCCAGCAGTTTATCGTGGGGGGGCAATCAGCCCCAGCATTTT.

This clonotype turned up a few times. The chain links TRBV14 to TRBJ2-3; D is uncertain. The CDR3 sequence is 15 residues long. Trimming left V 0 bases short and J 3 bases short, with 10 bases between. Germline CDR1 reads SGHDN; CDR2 reads FVKESK. The CDR3 DNA reads as TGTGCCAGCAGCCAAGAAAGTCAGTGGACAGATACGCAGTATTTT. As protein: CASSQESQWTDTQYF.

In this sample, this clonotype turned up a few times. The chain joins TRBV28 to TRBJ2-1, with TRBD1 matching 12 bases. Looked up from germline, CDR1 is MDHEN and CDR2 is SYDVKM. This CDR3 spans 18 amino acids. Trimming removed 2 bases from V and 8 bases from J; junction bases left unmatched: 13. The CDR3 loop reads CASSLGRDRGRSRYEQFF. As DNA, the CDR3 is TGTGCCAGCAGTTTAGGAAGGGACAGGGGGCGCAGTCGTTATGAGCAGTTCTTC.

The chain recombines TRBV6-5 with TRBJ2-5; TRBD1 might be the D (7 bases). The CDR3 covers 15 residues. Per the germline V gene, CDR1 is MNHEY and CDR2 is SVGAGI. The V end lost 5 bases, the J end lost 5 bases, and 18 bases lay between the germline ends. The CDR3 sequence: CASSASTGAGETQYF. The CDR3 DNA is TGTGCCAGCAGTGCCTCAACAGGGGCGGGGGAGACCCAGTACTTC.